This passage covers 11 T cell receptor beta chains from one sample sequenced in a study of lymphopenia after photon versus proton radiotherapy. The protocol was immunoSEQ multiplex PCR, while the TCRdb copy is restricted to in-frame clones and leaves out a portion. The sample lists tens of thousands of clones, approximately 91% occurring once. This material consisted of peripheral blood, taken from a patient treated with photon-based radiotherapy. Source of these receptors: a woman in her 70s with pancreatic cancer.

For this clone: The junction departs from germline at one end; a sequencing error may be responsible. V usage is TRBV7-2 and J usage is TRBJ2-7; D remains ambiguous. The germline V gene has CDR1 SGHTA and CDR2 FQGNSA. This CDR3 comprises 12 residues. The DNA of the CDR3 is TGTGCCAGCAGCTTAATCAACTACGAGCAGTGCTTC. Translating gives CASSLINYEQCF. Based on the CDR3 plus reference TRBV7-2 and TRBJ2-7, the full variable domain is GAGVSQSPSNKVTEKGKDVELRCDPISGHTALYWYRQSLGQGLEFLIYFQGNSAPDKSGLPSDRFSAERTGGSVSTLTIQRTQQEDSAVYLCASSLINYEQCFGPGTRLTVT.

This chain joins TRBV6-6 and TRBJ2-6, with 7 bases aligning to TRBD1. V lost 5 bases, J lost 2 bases, and 0 bases stayed unmatched. The CDR3 contains 14 residues. Germline CDR1 is MNHNY and CDR2 is SVGAGI (reference sequence). The CDR3 is CASSDRAGANVLTF. In DNA form, the CDR3 reads TGTGCCAGCAGTGACAGGGCTGGGGCCAACGTCCTGACTTTC.

The chain couples TRBV5-6 to TRBJ2-1; TRBD1 agrees at 8 bases. CDR1 is SGHDT and CDR2 is YYEEEE in the germline V gene. Trimming at V came to 3 bases and at J to 6 bases, leaving 14 bases not matched to a gene. This CDR3 is 17 amino acids long. Here the CDR3 reads CASSSVQGQVSANEQFF. As DNA, the CDR3 is TGTGCCAGCAGCTCGGTTCAGGGACAGGTCAGTGCCAATGAGCAGTTCTTC.

The chain is built from TRBV4-3 and TRBJ2-1, with a tentative D call TRBD2 (6 bases). The V gene's germline CDR1 is LGHNA and CDR2 YSLEER. The CDR3 loop spans 15 amino acids. The V end lost 3 bases, the J end lost 5 bases, and 14 bases lay between the germline ends. The CDR3 nucleotides read TGCGCCAGCAGCCAGGGTCCGGGAGTGCACAATGAGCAGTTCTTC. Translation gives CASSQGPGVHNEQFF.

This sequence joins TRBV5-6 and TRBJ1-4; a possible D gene is TRBD1 (5 bases). Deletions cut 2 bases from V and 6 bases from J, with 11 bases between. Per the germline V gene, CDR1 is SGHDT and CDR2 is YYEEEE. The CDR3 contains 14 residues. CDR3 sequence reads: CASSFGGTDEKLFF. The CDR3 nucleotides are TGTGCCAGCAGCTTTGGGGGGACTGATGAAAAACTGTTTTTT.

The genes are TRBV7-3 and TRBJ2-1, with 10 bases fitting TRBD2. The CDR3 totals 16 residues. The J segment lost 7 bases and the V segment lost 2 bases, leaving 8 bases of the junction unmatched. Germline values: CDR1 SGHTA, CDR2 FQGTGA. Here the CDR3 DNA reads TGTGCCAGCAGCTTATCACCTAGCGGGAGAAGTAATGAGCAGTTCTTC. Protein sequence: CASSLSPSGRSNEQFF.

This sequence joins TRBV18 and TRBJ2-2; D gene uncertain. Germline CDR1 KGHSH, CDR2 LQKENI. Trimming removed 4 bases at V and 2 bases at J, with 8 bases between. The CDR3 is 14 residues long. CDR3 DNA: TGTGCCAGCTCACAGACAACAAACACCGGGGAGCTGTTTTTT. It is translated as CASSQTTNTGELFF.

The rearrangement joins TRBV7-2 to TRBJ2-7; tentatively, D is TRBD1 or TRBD2 (6 bases each). The CDR3 extends over 12 amino acids. Germline CDR1 SGHTA, CDR2 FQGNSA. V was trimmed by 5 bases and J by 5 bases, leaving 10 bases between them. The CDR3 loop is CASSHREDEQYF. CDR3 DNA sequence: TGTGCCAGCAGCCACAGGGAGGACGAGCAGTACTTC.

V usage is TRBV19 and J usage is TRBJ1-1; 8 nucleotides match TRBD1. CDR1 LNHDA and CDR2 SQIVND come from the germline V gene (reference sequence). The CDR3 consists of 16 residues. Trimming cost V 7 bases and J 1 base; bases outside gene matches: 11. The CDR3 loop is CASTSEQGVTNTEAFF. In DNA, the CDR3 is TGTGCCAGTACCTCCGAACAGGGGGTAACGAACACTGAAGCTTTCTTT.

The rearrangement joins TRBV19 to TRBJ2-7; D may be TRBD2 (6 bases). Trimming pared 3 bases from V and 2 bases from J, leaving 14 bases between. This CDR3 region has 15 residues. CDR1 is LNHDA and CDR2 is SQIVND in the germline V gene (reference sequence). The CDR3 protein is CASSIKGSGPYEQYF. The CDR3 DNA follows: TGTGCCAGTAGTATCAAGGGTAGCGGCCCCTACGAGCAGTACTTC. The variable domain in full, completed from reference TRBV19 and TRBJ2-7, reads DGGITQSPKYLFRKEGQNVTLSCEQNLNHDAMYWYRQDPGQGLRLIYYSQIVNDFQKGDIAEGYSVSREKKESFPLTVTSAQKNPTAFYLCASSIKGSGPYEQYFGPGTRLTVT.

V usage is TRBV4-3 and J usage is TRBJ2-7, with 10 bases matching TRBD1. CDR1 is LGHNA, CDR2 YSLEER, per germline. V shed 3 bases, J shed 1 base, and the junction held 3 bases outside the gene matches. This CDR3 has 15 residues. CDR3 in amino acids: CASSQGTGESYEQYF. The CDR3 nucleotides are TGCGCCAGCAGCCAGGGGACAGGGGAATCCTACGAGCAGTACTTC.